The 13 T cell receptor beta chains in this list originate from one sample, sequenced in a study of T cells in Graves' hyperthyroidism and ophthalmopathy. Authors of the study amplified TCR beta CDR3 regions from RNA transcripts. Carried out on the TCR CDR3, a first-round RT-PCR used the HTBI primer set. MiXCR, run by TCRdb on the multiplex PCR reads, gives a single entry per CDR3 protein. Of about 510,000 distinct CDR3 sequences listed, about 14% were seen once; the top ten hold approximately 13%. Source material: blood. The source is a woman between 40 and 50 years old with Graves' hyperthyroidism.

This clonotype was counted ten times or more. J is TRBJ2-2 and V is TRBV2; D is perhaps TRBD2 (5 bases). V lost 7 bases to trimming and J lost 5 bases, with 20 bases between them. This CDR3 has 16 residues. Germline V gives CDR1 SNHLY, CDR2 FYNNEI. The CDR3 spells CASTSREGLRTGELFF. The CDR3 nucleotides are TGTGCCAGCACCTCCCGCGAGGGCCTTAGAACCGGGGAGCTGTTTTTT.

This clonotype was detected a few times. The DNA for the CDR3 is TGCAGCGTAGCCCCCGATGGACAGGGATATGGAAACACCATATATTTT. Residues: CSVAPDGQGYGNTIYF. This chain connects TRBV29-1 to TRBJ1-3; 8 bases fit TRBD1. The CDR3 loop spans 16 amino acids. Trimming at V came to 6 bases and at J to 3 bases, leaving 13 bases not matched to a gene. The germline gives CDR1 SQVTM, CDR2 ANQGSEA.

This clonotype was recorded many times. The V call is TRBV2, the J call TRBJ2-1, with 7 bases aligning to TRBD1. CDR3 size: 15 residues. Per the germline V gene, CDR1 is SNHLY and CDR2 is FYNNEI. Trimming at V came to 2 bases and at J to 2 bases, leaving 3 bases not matched to a gene. The CDR3 sequence is CASSELGQTYNEQFF. CDR3 coding DNA: TGTGCCAGCAGTGAATTGGGACAGACCTACAATGAGCAGTTCTTC. Combining the CDR3 with reference TRBV2 and TRBJ2-1 gives the whole variable domain EPEVTQTPSHQVTQMGQEVILRCVPISNHLYFYWYRQILGQKVEFLVSFYNNEISEKSEIFDDQFSVERPDGSNFTLKIRSTKLEDSAMYFCASSELGQTYNEQFFGPGTRLTVL.

The genes are TRBV6-1 and TRBJ2-2, with D possibly being TRBD1 (6 bases). CDR3 length equals 15 residues. Germline V gene lookup returns CDR1 MNHNS and CDR2 SASEGT. Trimming took off 2 bases at V and 1 base at J, with 8 bases between the two ends. In DNA, the CDR3 is TGTGCCAGCAGTGAACAGGGGCTGAACACCGGGGAGCTGTTTTTT. This sequence encodes CASSEQGLNTGELFF.

The genes are TRBV6-1 and TRBJ1-2; TRBD1 is a possible D gene (5 bases). The CDR3 has 13 amino acids. Trimming removed 7 bases from V and 8 bases from J, with 17 bases in between. CDR1 MNHNS and CDR2 SASEGT come from the germline V gene. CDR3 region: CASTRGASVGYTF. DNA of the CDR3: TGTGCCAGCACGCGTGGGGCTTCAGTCGGCTACACCTTC.

This sequence joins TRBV4-1 and TRBJ2-5; tentatively, D is TRBD2 (5 bases). Germline V CDR1 and CDR2: MGHRA, YSYEKL. The CDR3 runs to 16 residues. V was trimmed by 1 base and J by 4 bases, leaving 16 bases between them. CDR3 nucleotide sequence: TGCGCCAGCAGCCAAGGCGCTATGGGAGTGGGAGAGACCCAGTACTTC. The encoded protein is CASSQGAMGVGETQYF.

This clonotype was observed many times. This sequence joins TRBV2 and TRBJ1-1, with 9 bases lining up with TRBD1. The CDR3 is 14 residues long. The ends lost 4 bases at V and 3 bases at J; junction bases unmatched: 3. CDR1 and CDR2 (germline): SNHLY, FYNNEI. CDR3 in DNA: TGTGCCAGCAGTGGACAGGGGGTGGACACTGAAGCTTTCTTT. Its protein product is CASSGQGVDTEAFF.

This clonotype was observed a handful of times. This chain connects TRBV4-1 to TRBJ1-5, with D uncertain. Germline assignment: CDR1 MGHRA and CDR2 YSYEKL. The V gene lost 0 bases and the J gene lost 8 bases, with 8 bases spanning the gap. This CDR3 is 13 amino acids long. The CDR3 region has the DNA TGCGCCAGCAGCCAAGAAGGGTGGGAGCCCCAGCATTTT. Amino acid sequence: CASSQEGWEPQHF.

In this sample, this clonotype turned up many times. This chain links TRBV2 with TRBJ1-4, with 7 nucleotides matching TRBD1. There are 15 residues in the CDR3. The junction had 9 bases not matched to a gene; V was cut back by 8 bases and J by 3 bases. Germline CDR1 SNHLY, CDR2 FYNNEI. The CDR3 sequence: CASGQTGAANEKLFF. The CDR3 nucleotides read TGTGCCAGCGGACAAACAGGGGCTGCTAATGAAAAACTGTTTTTT. Using reference TRBV2 and TRBJ1-4 for the parts outside the CDR3, the full variable domain is EPEVTQTPSHQVTQMGQEVILRCVPISNHLYFYWYRQILGQKVEFLVSFYNNEISEKSEIFDDQFSVERPDGSNFTLKIRSTKLEDSAMYFCASGQTGAANEKLFFGSGTQLSVL.

This clonotype was seen ten or more times. The chain links TRBV20-1 to TRBJ1-1, with D maybe TRBD1 (5 bases). Germline V gene lookup returns CDR1 DFQATT and CDR2 SNEGSKA (reference sequence). The V end was cut by 6 bases, the J end by 4 bases, with 21 bases between. The CDR3 totals 15 residues. Here the CDR3 reads CSAPRGGNSGTEAFF. CDR3 DNA: TGCAGTGCGCCTCGCGGGGGGAACTCGGGCACTGAAGCTTTCTTT.

This clonotype has a count of ten or more. This chain joins TRBV7-9 and TRBJ1-6; D is unclear. Trimming left V 4 bases short and J 8 bases short, with 15 bases between. Germline CDR1 is SEHNR and CDR2 is FQNEAQ (reference sequence). The length of the CDR3 is 15 residues. This CDR3 is CASSYSAGEDSPLHF. As DNA, the CDR3 is TGTGCCAGCAGCTACTCCGCCGGGGAGGATTCACCCCTCCACTTT.

This clonotype was found many times. The chain is built from TRBV18 and TRBJ1-1; no clear D gene. The CDR3 spans 14 residues. Germline CDR1 and CDR2: KGHSH and LQKENI. V dropped 0 bases and J dropped 0 bases, with 5 bases sitting between them. CDR3 in DNA: TGTGCCAGCTCACCACCGCACCTGAACACTGAAGCTTTCTTT. This sequence encodes CASSPPHLNTEAFF.

Only a few counts were recorded for this clonotype. This sequence joins TRBV4-2 and TRBJ2-1; TRBD2 matches 12 bases. CDR1 and CDR2 from the germline V gene are LGHNA and YNFKEQ. V trimming: 4 bases; J trimming: 9 bases; junction bases outside the gene matches: 10. CDR3 length: 16 amino acids. The CDR3 reads CASSRLTSGSSGEQFF. As DNA, the CDR3 is TGTGCCAGCAGCCGACTGACTAGCGGGAGTTCGGGTGAGCAGTTCTTC.